The TCR beta chain under discussion was sequenced for a study of beta chain features in type 1 diabetes. Study at large: Approximately 100 million sorted cells were examined across all samples. Study-wide results and caveats: People with Type 1 diabetes carried modestly yet significantly shorter TCRB CDR3s in all four CD4+ subsets.

Germline-derived CDR1 and CDR2 are SGHAT and FQDESV (reference sequence). The length of the CDR3 is 15 residues. Between the trimmed V and J ends, which lost 4 bases and 1 base, there was a span of 11 bases. This clone was detected a few times. As yet, its antigen is unknown. Staining for CD45RO/CCR7/CD25/CD127/CD95/CD27 allowed sorting of CD4+ naive, central memory, regulatory and stem cell-like memory cells. Sorted populations all exceeded 95% purity. Isolated RNA was reverse transcribed in full, so expressed TCRB transcripts were sequenced. TCRdb keeps only in-frame clones here, not all; method: immunoSEQ multiplex PCR. Of 250,000 to 350,000 clones in the sample, about 13% were seen once.

The TCR comes from a man aged 25-45 years with type 1 diabetes. The chain couples TRBV11-1 to TRBJ2-1; D possibly corresponds to TRBD1 (6 bases). Sequenced input: naive CD4+ T cells from blood. CDR3 nucleotides: TGTGCCAGCAGCTCCAGGACAGATTCCTACAATGAGCAGTTCTTC. Residues: CASSSRTDSYNEQFF.